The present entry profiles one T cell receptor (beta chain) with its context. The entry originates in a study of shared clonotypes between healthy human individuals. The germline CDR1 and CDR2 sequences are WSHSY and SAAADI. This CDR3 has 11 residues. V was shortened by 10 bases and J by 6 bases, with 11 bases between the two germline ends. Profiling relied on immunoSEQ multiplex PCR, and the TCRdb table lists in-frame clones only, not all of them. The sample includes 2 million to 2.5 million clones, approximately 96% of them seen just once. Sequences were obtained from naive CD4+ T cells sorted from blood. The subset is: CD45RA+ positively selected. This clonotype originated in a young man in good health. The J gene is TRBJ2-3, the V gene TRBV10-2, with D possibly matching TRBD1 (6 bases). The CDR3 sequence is CATTRGDTQYF. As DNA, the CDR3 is TGCGCCACCACCAGGGGTGATACGCAGTATTTT.